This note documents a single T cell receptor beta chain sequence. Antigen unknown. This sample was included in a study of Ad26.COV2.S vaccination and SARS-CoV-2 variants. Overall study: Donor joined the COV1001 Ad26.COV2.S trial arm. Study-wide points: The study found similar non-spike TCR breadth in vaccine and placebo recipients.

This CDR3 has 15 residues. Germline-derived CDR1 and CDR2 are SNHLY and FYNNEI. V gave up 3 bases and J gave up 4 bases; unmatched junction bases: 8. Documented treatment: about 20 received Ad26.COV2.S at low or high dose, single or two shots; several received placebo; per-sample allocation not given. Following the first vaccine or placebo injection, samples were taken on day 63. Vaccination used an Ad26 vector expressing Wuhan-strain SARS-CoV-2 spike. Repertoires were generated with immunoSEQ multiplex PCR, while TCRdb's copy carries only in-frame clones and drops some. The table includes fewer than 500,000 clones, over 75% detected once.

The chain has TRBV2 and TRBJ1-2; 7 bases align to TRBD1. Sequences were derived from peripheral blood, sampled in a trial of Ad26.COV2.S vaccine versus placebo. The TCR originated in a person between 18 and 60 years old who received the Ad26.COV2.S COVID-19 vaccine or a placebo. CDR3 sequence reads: CASSEAYRGFYGYTF. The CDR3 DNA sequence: TGTGCCAGCAGTGAGGCCTACAGGGGCTTCTATGGCTACACCTTC. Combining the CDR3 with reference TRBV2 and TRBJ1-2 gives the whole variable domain EPEVTQTPSHQVTQMGQEVILRCVPISNHLYFYWYRQILGQKVEFLVSFYNNEISEKSEIFDDQFSVERPDGSNFTLKIRSTKLEDSAMYFCASSEAYRGFYGYTFGSGTRLTVV.